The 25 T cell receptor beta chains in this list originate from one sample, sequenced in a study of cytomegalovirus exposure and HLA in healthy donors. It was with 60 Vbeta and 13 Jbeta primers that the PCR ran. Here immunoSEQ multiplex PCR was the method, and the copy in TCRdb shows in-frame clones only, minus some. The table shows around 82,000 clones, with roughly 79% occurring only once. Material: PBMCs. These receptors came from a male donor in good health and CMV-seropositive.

The CDR3 loop is CASSRTGAIYGYTF. Here the CDR3 DNA reads TGTGCCAGCAGCCGGACAGGGGCTATCTATGGCTACACCTTC. The chain recombines TRBV2 with TRBJ1-2, with 9 bases fitting TRBD1. Germline values: CDR1 SNHLY, CDR2 FYNNEI. J gave up 4 bases and V 6 bases, and 6 bases lay outside the gene matches. The CDR3 length is 14 residues.

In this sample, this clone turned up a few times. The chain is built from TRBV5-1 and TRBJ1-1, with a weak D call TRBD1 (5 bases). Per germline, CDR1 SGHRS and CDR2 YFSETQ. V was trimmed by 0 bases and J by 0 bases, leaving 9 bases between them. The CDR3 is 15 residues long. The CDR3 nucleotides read TGCGCCAGCAGCTTGGACAGGATCATGAACACTGAAGCTTTCTTT. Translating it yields CASSLDRIMNTEAFF.

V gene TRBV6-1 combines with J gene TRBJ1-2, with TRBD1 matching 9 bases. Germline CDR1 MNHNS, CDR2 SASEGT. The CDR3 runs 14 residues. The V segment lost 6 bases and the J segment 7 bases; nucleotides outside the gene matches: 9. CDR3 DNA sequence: TGTGCCAGCAGAGGGGGGACAGGGCGACGTGGCTACACCTTC. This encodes CASRGGTGRRGYTF.

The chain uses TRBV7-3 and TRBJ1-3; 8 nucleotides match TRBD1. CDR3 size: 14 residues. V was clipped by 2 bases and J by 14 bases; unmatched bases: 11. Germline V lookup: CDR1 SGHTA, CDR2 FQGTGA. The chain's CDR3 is CASSLAVQGEILYF. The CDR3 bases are TGTGCCAGCAGCTTAGCCGTACAGGGGGAAATCCTATATTTT.

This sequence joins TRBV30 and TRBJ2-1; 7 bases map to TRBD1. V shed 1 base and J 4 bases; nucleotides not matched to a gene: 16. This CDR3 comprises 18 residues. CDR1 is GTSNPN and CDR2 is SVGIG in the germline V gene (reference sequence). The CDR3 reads CAWSEGALGRPGYNEQFF. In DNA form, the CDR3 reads TGTGCCTGGAGTGAGGGGGCCCTGGGGCGCCCGGGGTACAATGAGCAGTTCTTC.

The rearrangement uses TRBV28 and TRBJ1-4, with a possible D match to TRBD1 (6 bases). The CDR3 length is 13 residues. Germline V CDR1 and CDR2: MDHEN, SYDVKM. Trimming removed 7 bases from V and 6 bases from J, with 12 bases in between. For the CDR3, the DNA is TGTGCCAGCAAGGGGGGGCAGGATGAAAAACTGTTTTTT. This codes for CASKGGQDEKLFF. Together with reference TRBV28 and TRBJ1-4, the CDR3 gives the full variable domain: DVKVTQSSRYLVKRTGEKVFLECVQDMDHENMFWYRQDPGLGLRLIYFSYDVKMKEKGDIPEGYSVSREKKERFSLILESASTNQTSMYLCASKGGQDEKLFFGSGTQLSVL.

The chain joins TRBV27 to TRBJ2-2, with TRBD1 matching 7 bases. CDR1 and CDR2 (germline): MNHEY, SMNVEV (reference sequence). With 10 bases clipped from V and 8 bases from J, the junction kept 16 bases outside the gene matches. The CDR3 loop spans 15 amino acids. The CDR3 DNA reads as TGTGCCACCCGCCCAGGGGGAGAACTGGCTGGGGAGCTGTTTTTT. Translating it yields CATRPGGELAGELFF.

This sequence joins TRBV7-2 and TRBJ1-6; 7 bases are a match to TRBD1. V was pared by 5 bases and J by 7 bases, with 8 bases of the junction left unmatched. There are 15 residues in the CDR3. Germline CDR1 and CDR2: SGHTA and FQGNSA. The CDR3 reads CASSISGGTNSPLHF. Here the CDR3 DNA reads TGTGCCAGCAGCATATCAGGGGGTACAAATTCACCCCTCCACTTT.

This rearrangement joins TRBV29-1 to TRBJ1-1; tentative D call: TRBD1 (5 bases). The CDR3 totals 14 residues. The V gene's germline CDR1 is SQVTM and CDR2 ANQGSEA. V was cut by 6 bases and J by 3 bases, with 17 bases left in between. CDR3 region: CSVAWTGVDTEAFF. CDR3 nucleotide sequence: TGCAGCGTGGCATGGACGGGGGTGGACACTGAAGCTTTCTTT.

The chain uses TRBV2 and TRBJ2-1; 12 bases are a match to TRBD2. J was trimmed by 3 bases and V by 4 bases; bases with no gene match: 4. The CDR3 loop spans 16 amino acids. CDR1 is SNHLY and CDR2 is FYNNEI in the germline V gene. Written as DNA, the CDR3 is TGTGCCAGCAGTGGACTAGCGGGAGTTATCTACAATGAGCAGTTCTTC. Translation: CASSGLAGVIYNEQFF.

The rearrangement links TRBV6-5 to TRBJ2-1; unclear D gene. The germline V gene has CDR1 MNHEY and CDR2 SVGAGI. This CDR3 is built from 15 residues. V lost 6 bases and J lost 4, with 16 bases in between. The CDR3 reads CASSPLQPRYNEQFF. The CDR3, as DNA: TGTGCCAGCAGCCCACTTCAACCCCGGTACAATGAGCAGTTCTTC.

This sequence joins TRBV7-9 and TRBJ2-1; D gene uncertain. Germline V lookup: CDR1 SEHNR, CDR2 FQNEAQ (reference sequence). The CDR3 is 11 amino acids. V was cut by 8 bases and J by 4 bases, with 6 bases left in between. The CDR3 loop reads CASQAYNEQFF. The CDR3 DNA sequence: TGTGCCAGCCAGGCTTACAATGAGCAGTTCTTC.

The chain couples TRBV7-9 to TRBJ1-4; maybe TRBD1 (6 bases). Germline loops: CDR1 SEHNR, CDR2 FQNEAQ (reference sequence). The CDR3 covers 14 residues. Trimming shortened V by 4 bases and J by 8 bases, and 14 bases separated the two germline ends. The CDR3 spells CASSSRGGGEKLFF. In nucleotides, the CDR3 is TGTGCCAGCAGCTCGCGAGGGGGTGGGGAAAAACTGTTTTTT.

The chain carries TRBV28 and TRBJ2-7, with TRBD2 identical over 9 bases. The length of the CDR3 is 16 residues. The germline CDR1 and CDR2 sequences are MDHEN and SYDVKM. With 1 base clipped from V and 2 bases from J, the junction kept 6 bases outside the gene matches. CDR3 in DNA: TGTGCCAGCAGTTTATTTGGGACTAGCATCACCTACGAGCAGTACTTC. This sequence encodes CASSLFGTSITYEQYF.

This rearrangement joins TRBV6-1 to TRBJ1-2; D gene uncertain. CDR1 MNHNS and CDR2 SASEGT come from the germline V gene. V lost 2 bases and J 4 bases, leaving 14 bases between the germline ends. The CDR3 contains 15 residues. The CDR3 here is CASSEMAGEAYGYTF. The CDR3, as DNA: TGTGCCAGCAGTGAAATGGCCGGGGAGGCCTATGGCTACACCTTC.

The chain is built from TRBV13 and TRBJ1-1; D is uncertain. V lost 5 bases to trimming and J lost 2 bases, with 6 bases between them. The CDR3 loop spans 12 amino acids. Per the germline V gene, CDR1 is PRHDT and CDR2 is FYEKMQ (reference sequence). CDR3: CASSLSNTEAFF. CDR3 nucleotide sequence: TGTGCCAGCAGCCTATCCAACACTGAAGCTTTCTTT.

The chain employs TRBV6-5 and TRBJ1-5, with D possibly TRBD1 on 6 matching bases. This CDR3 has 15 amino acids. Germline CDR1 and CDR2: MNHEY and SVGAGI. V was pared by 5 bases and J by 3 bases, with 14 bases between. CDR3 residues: CASSKGGVNNQPQHF. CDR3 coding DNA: TGTGCCAGCAGTAAGGGGGGGGTTAACAATCAGCCCCAGCATTTT.

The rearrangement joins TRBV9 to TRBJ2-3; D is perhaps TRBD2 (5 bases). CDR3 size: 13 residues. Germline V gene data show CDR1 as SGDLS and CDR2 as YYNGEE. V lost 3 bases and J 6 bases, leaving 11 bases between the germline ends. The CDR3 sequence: CASSGIRRDTQYF. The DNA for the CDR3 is TGTGCCAGCAGCGGCATAAGGAGGGATACGCAGTATTTT.

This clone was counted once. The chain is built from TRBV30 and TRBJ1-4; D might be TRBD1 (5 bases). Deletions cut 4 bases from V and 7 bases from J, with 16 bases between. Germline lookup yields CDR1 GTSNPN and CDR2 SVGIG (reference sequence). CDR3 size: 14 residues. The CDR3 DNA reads TGTGCCTGGAATCTACAGGCCGGCGTTGAAAAACTGTTTTTT. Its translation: CAWNLQAGVEKLFF. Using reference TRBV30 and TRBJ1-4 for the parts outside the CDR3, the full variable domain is SQTIHQWPATLVQPVGSPLSLECTVEGTSNPNLYWYRQAAGRGLQLLFYSVGIGQISSEVPQNLSASRPQDRQFILSSKKLLLSDSGFYLCAWNLQAGVEKLFFGSGTQLSVL.

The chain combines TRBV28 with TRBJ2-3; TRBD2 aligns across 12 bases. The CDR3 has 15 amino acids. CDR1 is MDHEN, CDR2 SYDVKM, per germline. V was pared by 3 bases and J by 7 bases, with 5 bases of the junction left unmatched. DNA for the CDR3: TGTGCCAGCAGTTTGACTAGCGGGAGTGTGAATACGCAGTATTTT. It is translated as CASSLTSGSVNTQYF.

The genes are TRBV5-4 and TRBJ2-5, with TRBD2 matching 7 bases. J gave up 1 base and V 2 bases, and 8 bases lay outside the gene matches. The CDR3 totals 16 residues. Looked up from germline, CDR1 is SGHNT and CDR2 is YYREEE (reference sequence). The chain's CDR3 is CASSFLGGSIQETQYF. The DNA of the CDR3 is TGTGCCAGCAGCTTTTTGGGAGGGTCCATCCAAGAGACCCAGTACTTC.

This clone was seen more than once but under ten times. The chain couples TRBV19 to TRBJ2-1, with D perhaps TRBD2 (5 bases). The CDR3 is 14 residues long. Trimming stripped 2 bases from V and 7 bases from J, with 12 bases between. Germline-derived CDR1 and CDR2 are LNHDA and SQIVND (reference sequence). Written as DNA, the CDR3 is TGTGCCAGTAGTATACGGCTAGCTCGAAATGAGCAGTTCTTC. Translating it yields CASSIRLARNEQFF. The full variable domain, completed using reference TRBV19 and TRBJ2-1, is DGGITQSPKYLFRKEGQNVTLSCEQNLNHDAMYWYRQDPGQGLRLIYYSQIVNDFQKGDIAEGYSVSREKKESFPLTVTSAQKNPTAFYLCASSIRLARNEQFFGPGTRLTVL.

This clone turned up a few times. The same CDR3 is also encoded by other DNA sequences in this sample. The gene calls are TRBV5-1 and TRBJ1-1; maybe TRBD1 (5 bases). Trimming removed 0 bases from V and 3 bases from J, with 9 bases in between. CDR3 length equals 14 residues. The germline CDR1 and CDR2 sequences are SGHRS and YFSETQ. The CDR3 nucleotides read TGCGCCAGCAGCTTGGGACAGCTCGACACTGAAGCTTTCTTT. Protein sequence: CASSLGQLDTEAFF.

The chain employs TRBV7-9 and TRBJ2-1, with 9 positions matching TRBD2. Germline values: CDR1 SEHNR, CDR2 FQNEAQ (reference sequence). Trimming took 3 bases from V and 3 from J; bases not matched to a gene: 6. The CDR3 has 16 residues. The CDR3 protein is CASSFTRLADYNEQFF. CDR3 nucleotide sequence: TGTGCCAGCAGCTTCACCCGACTAGCGGACTACAATGAGCAGTTCTTC.

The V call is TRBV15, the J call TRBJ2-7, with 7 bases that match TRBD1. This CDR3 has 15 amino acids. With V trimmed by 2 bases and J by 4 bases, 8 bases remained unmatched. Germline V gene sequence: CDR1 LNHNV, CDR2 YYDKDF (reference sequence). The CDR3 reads CATSRSTGIEYEQYF. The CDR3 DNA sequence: TGTGCCACCAGCAGATCGACAGGGATAGAATACGAGCAGTACTTC.